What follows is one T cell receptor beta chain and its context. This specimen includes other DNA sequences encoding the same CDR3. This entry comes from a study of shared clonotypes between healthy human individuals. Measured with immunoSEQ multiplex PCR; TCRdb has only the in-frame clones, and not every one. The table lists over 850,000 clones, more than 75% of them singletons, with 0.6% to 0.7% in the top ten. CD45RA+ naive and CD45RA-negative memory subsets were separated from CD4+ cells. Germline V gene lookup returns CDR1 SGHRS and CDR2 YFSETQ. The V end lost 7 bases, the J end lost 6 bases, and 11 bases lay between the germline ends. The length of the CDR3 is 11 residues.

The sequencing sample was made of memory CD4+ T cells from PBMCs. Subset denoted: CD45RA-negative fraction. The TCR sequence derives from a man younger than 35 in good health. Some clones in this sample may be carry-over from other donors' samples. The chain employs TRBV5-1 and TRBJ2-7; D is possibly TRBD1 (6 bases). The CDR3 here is CASSRGGEQYF. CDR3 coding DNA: TGCGCCAGCTCACGAGGGGGCGAGCAGTACTTC.